Shown below are 8 T cell receptor beta chains from a single sample sequenced in a study of T cell responses to AZD1222 COVID-19 vaccine. TCRdb's copy holds only in-frame clones and misses some; the assay was immunoSEQ multiplex PCR. The repertoire holds around 67,000 clones, with roughly 80% as singletons. The specimen comprised peripheral blood, sampled 28 days after the second AZD1222 dose. These receptors all come from an adult who received the AZD1222 COVID-19 vaccine.

This chain joins TRBV6-1 and TRBJ2-7, with a weak D call TRBD1 (5 bases). Deletions cut 2 bases from V and 5 bases from J, with 10 bases between. This CDR3 has 13 amino acids. CDR1 is MNHNS, CDR2 SASEGT, per germline. The CDR3 sequence is CASSEQGLDEQYF. The CDR3, as DNA: TGTGCCAGCAGTGAACAGGGCCTGGACGAGCAGTACTTC.

The V gene is TRBV6-5, the J gene TRBJ2-7, with a weak D call TRBD2 (6 bases). The CDR3 totals 15 residues. V lost 8 bases, J lost 1 base, and 18 bases lay in between. Germline CDR1 reads MNHEY; CDR2 reads SVGAGI. The CDR3 spells CASSGRRVVSYEQYF. In nucleotides, the CDR3 is TGTGCCAGCTCTGGTAGGAGGGTCGTTTCCTACGAGCAGTACTTC.

The chain links TRBV6-5 to TRBJ2-3; 10 bases map to TRBD2. The J segment lost 2 bases and the V segment lost 2 bases, leaving 4 bases of the junction unmatched. Germline assignment: CDR1 MNHEY and CDR2 SVGAGI. The CDR3 spans 16 residues. In DNA form, the CDR3 reads TGTGCCAGCAGTTACCAGCGGGGGGGGTCCACAGATACGCAGTATTTT. Translated: CASSYQRGGSTDTQYF.

The chain couples TRBV5-1 to TRBJ2-3; no clear D. Germline loops: CDR1 SGHRS, CDR2 YFSETQ. This CDR3 contains 13 residues. V was pared by 7 bases and J by 0 bases, with 9 bases between. The CDR3 protein is CASLETSTDTQYF. CDR3 sequence (DNA): TGCGCCAGCCTGGAGACTAGCACAGATACGCAGTATTTT.

The V gene is TRBV4-1, the J gene TRBJ1-3, with TRBD1 identical over 8 bases. V shed 0 bases and J 4 bases; nucleotides not matched to a gene: 14. Germline CDR1 is MGHRA and CDR2 is YSYEKL. There are 19 residues in the CDR3. The CDR3: CASSQDGGAGRGQGNTIYF. The DNA for the CDR3 is TGCGCCAGCAGCCAAGATGGAGGTGCGGGCAGGGGGCAAGGAAACACCATATATTTT.

The V and J genes are TRBV5-4 and TRBJ1-2; D call uncertain. Trimming removed 2 bases at V and 8 bases at J, with 19 bases between. Looked up from germline, CDR1 is SGHNT and CDR2 is YYREEE (reference sequence). CDR3 size: 15 residues. CDR3 nucleotides: TGTGCCAGCAGCTTCCCAAGCGGGGAAGGAAGAGGCTACACCTTC. Its protein product is CASSFPSGEGRGYTF.

The CDR3: CASRSGGVNYGYTF. In DNA, the CDR3 is TGTGCCAGCAGGTCTGGCGGGGTTAACTATGGCTACACCTTC. The chain joins TRBV6-5 to TRBJ1-2; D gene uncertain. Germline V CDR1 and CDR2: MNHEY, SVGAGI. The length of the CDR3 is 14 residues. V lost 6 bases and J lost 1, with 12 bases in between.

The chain carries TRBV2 and TRBJ2-2; D gene unclear. The CDR3 is 15 residues long. Trimming pared 7 bases from V and 4 bases from J, leaving 16 bases between. Germline CDR1 and CDR2: SNHLY and FYNNEI. CDR3 residues: CASTGHAGGTGELFF. The CDR3 DNA reads TGTGCCAGCACCGGGCACGCAGGCGGCACCGGGGAGCTGTTTTTT.